The source of this TCR beta chain is a study of T cell changes during pregnancy in multiple sclerosis. From germline, CDR1 is SQVTM and CDR2 ANQGSEA. Trimming took 0 bases from V and 7 from J, leaving 15 bases between them. This CDR3 spans 15 amino acids. Clones were read by immunoSEQ multiplex PCR, and TCRdb kept only the in-frame ones, dropping some. The table records more than 45,000 clones, around 92% of them present only once. This sequence joins TRBV29-1 and TRBJ1-4; a weak D match, TRBD1 (5 bases). The sequences come from CD4+ T cells from peripheral blood mononuclear cells, collected in the second trimester of pregnancy. The sequence derives from a female donor in good health, enrolled as a control in a pregnancy study. The CDR3: CSVEDGQGDGEKLFF. In nucleotides, the CDR3 is TGCAGCGTTGAAGATGGGCAGGGTGACGGTGAAAAACTGTTTTTT.